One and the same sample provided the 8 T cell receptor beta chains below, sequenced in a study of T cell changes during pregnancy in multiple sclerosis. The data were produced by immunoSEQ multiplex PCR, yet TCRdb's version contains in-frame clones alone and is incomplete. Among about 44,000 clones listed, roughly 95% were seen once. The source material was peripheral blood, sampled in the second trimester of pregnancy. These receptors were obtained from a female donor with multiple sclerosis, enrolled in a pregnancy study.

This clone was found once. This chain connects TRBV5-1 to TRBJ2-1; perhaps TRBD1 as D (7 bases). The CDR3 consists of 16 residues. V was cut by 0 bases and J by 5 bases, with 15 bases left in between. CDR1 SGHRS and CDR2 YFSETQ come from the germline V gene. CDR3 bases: TGCGCCAGCAGCTTGGATCCAGGGGGGATGGACAATGAGCAGTTCTTC. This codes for CASSLDPGGMDNEQFF.

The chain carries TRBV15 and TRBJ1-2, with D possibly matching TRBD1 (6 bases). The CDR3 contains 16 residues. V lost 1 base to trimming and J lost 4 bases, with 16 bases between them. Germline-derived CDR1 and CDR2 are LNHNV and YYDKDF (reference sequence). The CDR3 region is CATSRANSGGLYGYTF. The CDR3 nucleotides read TGTGCCACCAGCAGAGCTAACAGTGGGGGCCTCTATGGCTACACCTTC.

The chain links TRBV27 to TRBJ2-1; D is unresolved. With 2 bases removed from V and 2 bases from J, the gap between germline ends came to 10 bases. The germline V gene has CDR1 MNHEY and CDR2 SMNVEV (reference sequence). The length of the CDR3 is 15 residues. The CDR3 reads CASSLVSTAYNEQFF. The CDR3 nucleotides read TGTGCCAGCAGTTTAGTAAGTACAGCCTACAATGAGCAGTTCTTC.

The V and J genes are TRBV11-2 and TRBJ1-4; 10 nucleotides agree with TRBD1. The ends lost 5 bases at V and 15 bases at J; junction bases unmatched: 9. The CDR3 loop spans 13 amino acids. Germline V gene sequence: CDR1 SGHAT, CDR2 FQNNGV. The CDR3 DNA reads TGTGCCAGCAGCCTAAGACAGGGGGCGACCATGTTTTTT. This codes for CASSLRQGATMFF.

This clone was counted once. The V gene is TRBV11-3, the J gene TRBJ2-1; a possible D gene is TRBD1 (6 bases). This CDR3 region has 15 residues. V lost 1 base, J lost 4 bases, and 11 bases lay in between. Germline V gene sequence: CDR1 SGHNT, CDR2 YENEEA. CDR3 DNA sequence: TGTGCCAGCAGCTTAGGGTGGACAGTTTACAATGAGCAGTTCTTC. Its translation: CASSLGWTVYNEQFF.

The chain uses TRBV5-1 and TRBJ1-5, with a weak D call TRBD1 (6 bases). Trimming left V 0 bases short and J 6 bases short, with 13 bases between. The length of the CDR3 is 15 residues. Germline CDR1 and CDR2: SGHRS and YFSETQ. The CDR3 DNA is TGCGCCAGCAGCTTGGTAGCGGGGGCTGGTCAGCCCCAGCATTTT. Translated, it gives CASSLVAGAGQPQHF.

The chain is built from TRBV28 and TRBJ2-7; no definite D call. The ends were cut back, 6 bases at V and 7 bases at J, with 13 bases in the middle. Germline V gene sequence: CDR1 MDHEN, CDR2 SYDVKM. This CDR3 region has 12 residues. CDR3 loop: CASSPGPREQYF. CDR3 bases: TGTGCCAGCAGCCCGGGTCCGCGGGAGCAGTACTTC.

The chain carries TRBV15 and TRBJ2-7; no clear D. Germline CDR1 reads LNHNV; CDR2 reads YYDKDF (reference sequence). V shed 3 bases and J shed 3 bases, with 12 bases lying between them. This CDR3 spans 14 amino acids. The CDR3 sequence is CATSSPARGYEQYF. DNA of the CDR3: TGTGCCACCAGCAGCCCGGCTAGAGGCTACGAGCAGTACTTC.